This paragraph reports one TCR beta chain. Antigen unknown. This sample is drawn from a study of monozygotic twins with inflammatory bowel disease. This CDR3 contains 13 residues. Study-wide findings and caveats: Patient-to-patient differences in immunosuppressive treatment may have added variability to the repertoires. IBD patients displayed reduced TCRbeta diversity (inverse Simpson) when set against healthy co-twins.

Generation of cDNA took place in eight separate reactions per sample. TCRalpha and TCRbeta cDNA went through nested PCRs of roughly 16 and 10 cycles, two in total. TCRdb reprocessed the 5' RACE reads and stores each CDR3 protein as one record, lacking DNA. The sample holds 150,000 to 200,000 distinct CDR3 sequences. The material sequenced was blood. The J gene is TRBJ1-4, the V gene TRBV12-3 or TRBV12-4; TCRdb's D gene call, TRBD1, goes unchecked for lack of DNA. This TCR derives from a human donor with ulcerative colitis or Crohn's disease, or a healthy co-twin of an affected twin (not recorded which). The chain's CDR3 is CASSFRQGQKLFF.